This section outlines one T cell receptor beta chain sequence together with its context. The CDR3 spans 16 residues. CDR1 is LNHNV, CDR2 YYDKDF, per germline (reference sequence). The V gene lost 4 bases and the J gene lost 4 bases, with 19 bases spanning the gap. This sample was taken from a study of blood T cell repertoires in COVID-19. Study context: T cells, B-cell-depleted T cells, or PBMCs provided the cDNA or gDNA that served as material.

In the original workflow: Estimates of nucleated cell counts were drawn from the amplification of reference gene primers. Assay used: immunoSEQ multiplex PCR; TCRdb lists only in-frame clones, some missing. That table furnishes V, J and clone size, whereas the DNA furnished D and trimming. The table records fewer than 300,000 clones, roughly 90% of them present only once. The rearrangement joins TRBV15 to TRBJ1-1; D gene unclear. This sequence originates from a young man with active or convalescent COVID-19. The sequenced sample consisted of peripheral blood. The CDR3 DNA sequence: TGTGCCACCAGCACAAACCGATTCGGCAGAGGCACTGAAGCTTTCTTT. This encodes CATSTNRFGRGTEAFF.